This T cell receptor beta chain was documented in a study of T cell responses to AZD1222 COVID-19 vaccine. Overall study context: Pooled samples include second doses given at about 4 or 12 weeks.

Measured with immunoSEQ multiplex PCR; TCRdb has only the in-frame clones, and not every one. Among tens of thousands of clones listed, around 88% were seen once. The sequence was collected from an adult in good health. This specimen consisted of peripheral blood, obtained on day 0 of AZD1222 vaccination.

CDR3 in DNA: TGTGCCAGCAGCCGAGGGGAGGGCAGCAATGGCTACACCTTC. Translating it yields CASSRGEGSNGYTF. The J gene is TRBJ1-2, the V gene TRBV7-9; perhaps TRBD1 as D (5 bases). This CDR3 spans 14 amino acids. In germline, CDR1 is SEHNR, CDR2 FQNEAQ (reference sequence). With 5 bases removed from V and 6 bases from J, the gap between germline ends came to 16 bases. Using reference TRBV7-9 and TRBJ1-2 for the parts outside the CDR3, the full variable domain is DTGVSQNPRHKITKRGQNVTFRCDPISEHNRLYWYRQTLGQGPEFLTYFQNEAQLEKSRLLSDRFSAERPKGSFSTLEIQRTEQGDSAMYLCASSRGEGSNGYTFGSGTRLTVV.